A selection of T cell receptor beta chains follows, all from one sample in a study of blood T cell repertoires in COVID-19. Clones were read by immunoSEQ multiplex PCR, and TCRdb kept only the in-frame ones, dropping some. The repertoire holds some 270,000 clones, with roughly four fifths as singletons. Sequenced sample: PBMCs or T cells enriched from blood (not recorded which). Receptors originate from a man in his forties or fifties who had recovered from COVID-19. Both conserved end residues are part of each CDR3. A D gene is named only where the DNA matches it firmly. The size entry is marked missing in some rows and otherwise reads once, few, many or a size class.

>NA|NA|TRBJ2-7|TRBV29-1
CSAATGRWDEQYF
TGCAGCGCCGCCACAGGGCGGTGGGACGAGCAGTACTTC
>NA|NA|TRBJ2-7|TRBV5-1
CASSLTGEGYEQYF
TGCGCCAGCAGCCTGACAGGGGAGGGCTACGAGCAGTACTTC
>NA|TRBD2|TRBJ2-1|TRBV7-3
CASSLMGLAGGNEQFF
TGTGCCAGCAGCTTAATGGGACTAGCGGGGGGAAATGAGCAGTTCTTC
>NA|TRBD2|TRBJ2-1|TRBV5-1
CASRSGGGAGGSYNEQFF
TGCGCCAGCAGGTCTGGGGGAGGAGCGGGAGGGTCCTACAATGAGCAGTTCTTC
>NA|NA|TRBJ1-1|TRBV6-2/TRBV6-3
CASSDPGLNTEAFF
TGTGCCAGCAGTGACCCAGGGCTGAACACTGAAGCTTTCTTT
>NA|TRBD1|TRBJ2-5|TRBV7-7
CASSLFPDRVSETQYF
TGTGCTAGCAGCTTATTTCCGGACAGGGTTTCAGAGACCCAGTACTTC
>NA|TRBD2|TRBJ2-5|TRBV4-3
CASSPSSGSGRETQYF
TGCGCCAGCAGCCCTTCGAGCGGGAGCGGTAGAGAGACCCAGTACTTC
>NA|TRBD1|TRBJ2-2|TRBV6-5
CASSLQGAISGELFF
TGTGCCAGCAGTCTACAGGGGGCGATATCCGGGGAGCTGTTTTTT
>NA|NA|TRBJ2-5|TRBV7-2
CASSLEAEGTQYF
TGTGCCAGCAGCTTAGAAGCGGAGGGGACCCAGTACTTC
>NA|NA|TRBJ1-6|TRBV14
CASSPSGFSPLHF
TGTGCCAGCAGCCCCTCGGGGTTTTCACCCCTCCACTTT
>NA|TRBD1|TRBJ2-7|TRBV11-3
CASSPGGLQYF
TGTGCCAGCAGCCCAGGGGGCCTGCAGTACTTC
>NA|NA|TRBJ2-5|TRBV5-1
CASSLGTGEETQYF
TGCGCCAGCAGCTTGGGTACAGGCGAAGAGACCCAGTACTTC
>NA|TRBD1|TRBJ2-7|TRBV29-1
CSASGGEQYF
TGCAGTGCGTCAGGGGGCGAGCAGTACTTC
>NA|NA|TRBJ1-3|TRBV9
CASSVAWTIYQSITHSGNTIYF
TGTGCCAGCAGCGTAGCGTGGACAATCTATCAATCTATCACGCACTCTGGAAACACCATATATTTT
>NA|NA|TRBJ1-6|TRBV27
CASSFSEVRDSPLHF
TGTGCCAGCAGTTTCTCGGAGGTTAGGGATTCACCCCTCCACTTT
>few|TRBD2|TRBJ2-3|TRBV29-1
CSVVLAGDTQYF
TGCAGCGTTGTACTAGCGGGAGATACGCAGTATTTT
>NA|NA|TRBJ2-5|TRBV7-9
CASSKRRPPPQETQYF
TGTGCCAGCAGCAAGCGGAGACCCCCACCGCAAGAGACCCAGTACTTC
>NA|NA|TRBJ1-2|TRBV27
CASSLGGAVGYTF
TGTGCCAGCAGTTTGGGAGGGGCGGTTGGCTACACCTTC
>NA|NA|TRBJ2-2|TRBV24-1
CATSDQTGSATGELFF
TGTGCCACCAGTGATCAGACAGGCAGCGCGACCGGGGAGCTGTTTTTT
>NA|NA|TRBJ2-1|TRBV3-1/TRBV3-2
CASSLRPSGAYNEQFF
TGTGCCAGCAGCCTAAGACCCAGCGGTGCCTACAATGAGCAGTTCTTC